The T cell receptor (beta chain) described here comes from a study of blood T cell repertoires in COVID-19. As for the study in general: COVID-19 samples, acute and convalescent, were from the United States, Italy and Spain. The cDNA or gDNA used as material had been derived from T cells, B-cell-depleted T cells, or PBMCs.

The J segment lost 1 base and the V segment lost 6 bases, leaving 4 bases of the junction unmatched. Germline CDR1 and CDR2: MNHEY and SVGAGI. The CDR3 loop spans 15 amino acids. In the authors' methods: For nucleated cells, counts were estimated from reference gene primer amplification. Some clones are missing from TCRdb's copy, which holds only in-frame ones; the method was immunoSEQ multiplex PCR. The V and J calls and clone size were taken over from that table, and D and trimming were inferred from the DNA. The table records over 80,000 clones, more than 65% of them present only once. Sequenced sample: peripheral blood. This TCR was sampled from a woman of 80 years or more with active or convalescent COVID-19. This rearrangement joins TRBV6-5 to TRBJ2-7; TRBD2 agrees at 12 bases. The CDR3 region is CASRPTSGSSYEQYF. The DNA for the CDR3 is TGTGCCAGCAGGCCGACTAGCGGGAGTTCCTACGAGCAGTACTTC.